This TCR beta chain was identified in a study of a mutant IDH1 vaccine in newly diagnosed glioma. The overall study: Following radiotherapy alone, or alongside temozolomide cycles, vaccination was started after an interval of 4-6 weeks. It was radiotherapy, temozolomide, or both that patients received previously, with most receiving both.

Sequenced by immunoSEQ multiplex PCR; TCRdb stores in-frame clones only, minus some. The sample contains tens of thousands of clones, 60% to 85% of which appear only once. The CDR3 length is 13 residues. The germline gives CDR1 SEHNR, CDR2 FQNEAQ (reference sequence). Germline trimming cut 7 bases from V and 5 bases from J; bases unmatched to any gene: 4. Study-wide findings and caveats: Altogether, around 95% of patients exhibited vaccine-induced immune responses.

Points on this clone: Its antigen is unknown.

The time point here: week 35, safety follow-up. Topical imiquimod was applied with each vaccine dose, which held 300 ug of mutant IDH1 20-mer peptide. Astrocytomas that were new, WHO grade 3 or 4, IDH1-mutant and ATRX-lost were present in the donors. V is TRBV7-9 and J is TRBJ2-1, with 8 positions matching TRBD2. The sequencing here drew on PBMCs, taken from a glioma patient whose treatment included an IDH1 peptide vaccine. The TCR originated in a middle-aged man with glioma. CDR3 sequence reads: CASKTAGDNEQFF. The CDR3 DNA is TGTGCCAGCAAAACAGCGGGAGACAATGAGCAGTTCTTC.